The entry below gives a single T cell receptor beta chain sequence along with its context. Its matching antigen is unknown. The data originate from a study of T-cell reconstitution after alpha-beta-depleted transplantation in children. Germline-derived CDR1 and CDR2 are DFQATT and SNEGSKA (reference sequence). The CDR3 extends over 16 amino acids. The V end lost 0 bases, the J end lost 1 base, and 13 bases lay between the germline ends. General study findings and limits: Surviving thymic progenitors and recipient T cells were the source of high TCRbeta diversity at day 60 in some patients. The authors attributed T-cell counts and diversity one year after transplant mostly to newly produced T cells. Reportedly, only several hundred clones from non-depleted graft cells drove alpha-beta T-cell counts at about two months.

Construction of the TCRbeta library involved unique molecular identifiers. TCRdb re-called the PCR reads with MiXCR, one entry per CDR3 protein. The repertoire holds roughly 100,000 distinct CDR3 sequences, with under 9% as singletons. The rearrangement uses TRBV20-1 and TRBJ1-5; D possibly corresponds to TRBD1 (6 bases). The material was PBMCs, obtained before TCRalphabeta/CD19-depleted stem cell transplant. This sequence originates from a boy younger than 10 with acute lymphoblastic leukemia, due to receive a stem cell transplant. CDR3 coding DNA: TGCAGTGCTAGAGACCTATTAAGGGGGAGCAATCAGCCCCAGCATTTT. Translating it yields CSARDLLRGSNQPQHF.